This T cell receptor (beta chain) is from a study of CD8 T cells in Susac syndrome. Study results and caveats: The CD4+ T cell repertoires of Susac syndrome were found to show no clonal expansion.

Random-hexamer reverse transcription was applied to about 0.45 to 1 ug RNA. One entry per CDR3 protein results from TCRdb running MiXCR on the immunoSEQ multiplex PCR reads. The data show 150,000 to 200,000 distinct CDR3 sequences, roughly 94% seen once. Germline V gene data show CDR1 as SGHRS and CDR2 as YFSETQ. This CDR3 region has 13 residues. Trimming took 5 bases from V and 5 from J; bases not matched to a gene: 2. The diagnostic criteria for definite or probable disease, as recently defined, were met by the patients with Susac syndrome. This clonotype has only one observation. Its antigen is currently unknown.

Sequencing was performed on CD4+ T cells from PBMCs. This TCR was sampled from a human donor with Susac syndrome. This rearrangement joins TRBV5-1 to TRBJ2-4; TRBD1 matches 9 bases. The CDR3 DNA follows: TGCGCCAGCAGACAGGGGGCAGAAAACATTCAGTACTTC. Its translation is CASRQGAENIQYF.